Following are 25 T cell receptor beta chains from one sample sequenced in a study of OX40 agonist ivuxolimab in advanced cancers. Here immunoSEQ multiplex PCR was the method, and the copy in TCRdb shows in-frame clones only, minus some. Here the sample spans just over 95,000 clones, roughly 89% being singletons. Sequencing was performed on CD4+ or CD8+ T cells sorted from blood, taken in a trial of the OX40 agonist ivuxolimab. Receptors originate from an adult with an advanced solid tumor such as melanoma, head and neck, liver or kidney cancer.

The sample holds one count of this clone. The chain has TRBV5-1 and TRBJ2-5; D unclear. The germline gives CDR1 SGHRS, CDR2 YFSETQ. The CDR3 is made up of 13 amino acids. V was pared by 6 bases and J by 2 bases, with 11 bases between. The CDR3, as DNA: TGCGCCAGCACCAGGACCCCGCAAGAGACCCAGTACTTC. Residues: CASTRTPQETQYF.

The chain uses TRBV27 and TRBJ2-1; D is ambiguous. This CDR3 comprises 14 residues. Germline V gives CDR1 MNHEY, CDR2 SMNVEV (reference sequence). The V gene lost 4 bases and the J gene lost 7 bases, with 14 bases spanning the gap. The CDR3, as DNA: TGTGCCAGCAGTTCCCAAAGTCGGCGAAATGAGCAGTTCTTC. This sequence encodes CASSSQSRRNEQFF.

V and J are TRBV6-5 and TRBJ2-7; TRBD1 agrees at 8 bases. The trim removed 7 bases at V and 7 bases at J, leaving 15 bases unmatched. The germline gives CDR1 MNHEY, CDR2 SVGAGI. The length of the CDR3 is 15 residues. The CDR3 sequence: CASNKRRGTGEEQYF. CDR3 nucleotide sequence: TGTGCCAGCAACAAACGACGCGGGACAGGAGAGGAGCAGTACTTC.

V gene TRBV27 combines with J gene TRBJ1-5; the D gene is possibly TRBD1 (5 bases). V was clipped by 6 bases and J by 4 bases, with 16 bases between them. This CDR3 has 15 amino acids. The V gene's germline CDR1 is MNHEY and CDR2 SMNVEV (reference sequence). The CDR3: CASRQSGTPNQPQHF. The CDR3 region has the DNA TGTGCCAGCAGACAGTCCGGGACGCCGAATCAGCCCCAGCATTTT.

This chain joins TRBV9 and TRBJ2-1; tentatively, D is TRBD2 (6 bases). The CDR3 is 15 residues long. From germline, CDR1 is SGDLS and CDR2 YYNGEE. The V end was cut by 0 bases, the J end by 2 bases, with 9 bases between. CDR3 sequence: CASSVGIAAYNEQFF. The DNA for the CDR3 is TGTGCCAGCAGCGTAGGGATAGCGGCCTACAATGAGCAGTTCTTC.

This clone was found a few times. V and J are TRBV29-1 and TRBJ2-7; D unresolved. CDR1 is SQVTM and CDR2 is ANQGSEA in the germline V gene. The CDR3 totals 11 residues. Trimming stripped 7 bases from V and 3 bases from J, with 10 bases between. The CDR3 loop is CSARLGYEQYF. The CDR3 DNA follows: TGCAGCGCCAGATTGGGCTACGAGCAGTACTTC.

The chain employs TRBV23-1 and TRBJ1-4; D remains unclear. TRBV23-1 is identified as an open reading frame with a role that is uncertain. The CDR3 has 16 residues. V dropped 2 bases and J dropped 0 bases, with 10 bases sitting between them. The CDR3 here is CASSQPSYATNEKLFF. DNA of the CDR3: TGCGCCAGCAGTCAACCCTCCTATGCAACTAATGAAAAACTGTTTTTT.

The chain recombines TRBV5-4 with TRBJ1-2, with a possible D match to TRBD1 (6 bases). The CDR3 is 15 amino acids. The V gene lost 0 bases and the J gene lost 2 bases, with 11 bases spanning the gap. Germline V gives CDR1 SGHNT, CDR2 YYREEE (reference sequence). This CDR3 is CASSLGGGSNYGYTF. The CDR3 DNA is TGTGCCAGCAGCTTGGGAGGGGGATCCAACTATGGCTACACCTTC. The full variable domain, completed using reference TRBV5-4 and TRBJ1-2, is ETGVTQSPTHLIKTRGQQVTLRCSSQSGHNTVSWYQQALGQGPQFIFQYYREEENGRGNFPPRFSGLQFPNYSSELNVNALELDDSALYLCASSLGGGSNYGYTFGSGTRLTVV.

The V gene is TRBV9, the J gene TRBJ1-6; 11 bases match TRBD1. CDR1 and CDR2 from the germline V gene are SGDLS and YYNGEE. The CDR3 runs to 14 residues. The V gene end was trimmed by 7 bases and the J gene end by 9 bases; junction bases not matched to a gene: 6. CDR3 sequence reads: CASREGTGGSPLHF. CDR3 sequence (DNA): TGTGCCAGCCGGGAGGGGACAGGGGGTTCACCCCTCCACTTT.

The CDR3 region is CASSIGQNTEAFF. The DNA for the CDR3 is TGTGCCAGCAGCATAGGACAGAACACTGAAGCTTTCTTT. The rearrangement uses TRBV7-7 and TRBJ1-1; D possibly corresponds to TRBD1 (5 bases). The CDR3 has 13 amino acids. The V gene's germline CDR1 is SSHAT and CDR2 FNYEAQ (reference sequence). Between the trimmed V and J ends, which lost 5 bases and 1 base, there was a span of 8 bases.

The CDR3: CASSFNREEFF. The CDR3 DNA follows: TGTGCCAGCAGCTTTAACAGGGAGGAGTTCTTC. The V gene is TRBV7-9, the J gene TRBJ2-1, with D perhaps TRBD1 or TRBD2 (6 bases each). Germline CDR1 and CDR2: SEHNR and FQNEAQ (reference sequence). Deletions cut 3 bases from V and 14 bases from J, with 11 bases between. The CDR3 has 11 amino acids. Complete variable domain (other parts from reference TRBV7-9 and TRBJ2-1): DTGVSQNPRHKITKRGQNVTFRCDPISEHNRLYWYRQTLGQGPEFLTYFQNEAQLEKSRLLSDRFSAERPKGSFSTLEIQRTEQGDSAMYLCASSFNREEFFGPGTRLTVL.

This clone was seen more than once but under ten times. The chain joins TRBV5-1 to TRBJ2-2, with D tentatively TRBD1 or TRBD2 (6 bases each). CDR1 is SGHRS, CDR2 YFSETQ, per germline. CDR3 length equals 16 residues. Deletions cut 0 bases from V and 1 base from J, with 10 bases between. The CDR3 loop reads CASSLEGGRNTGELFF. The CDR3 DNA sequence: TGCGCCAGCAGCTTGGAGGGGGGCCGGAACACCGGGGAGCTGTTTTTT.

The chain has TRBV7-9 and TRBJ2-3, with 12 bases lining up with TRBD2. This CDR3 has 15 amino acids. V trimming: 5 bases; J trimming: 3 bases; junction bases outside the gene matches: 3. From germline, CDR1 is SEHNR and CDR2 FQNEAQ (reference sequence). The CDR3 region is CASSGLAGRTDTQYF. CDR3 DNA sequence: TGTGCCAGCAGCGGACTAGCGGGGCGGACAGATACGCAGTATTTT.

The chain couples TRBV5-1 to TRBJ2-2, with D unclear. V lost 0 bases and J lost 2, with 5 bases in between. The CDR3 totals 14 residues. The germline V gene has CDR1 SGHRS and CDR2 YFSETQ. This CDR3 is CASSLAGNTGELFF. The DNA for the CDR3 is TGCGCCAGCAGCTTGGCGGGTAACACCGGGGAGCTGTTTTTT.

This chain joins TRBV27 and TRBJ1-4; TRBD1 matches 10 bases. This CDR3 has 14 amino acids. The ends lost 7 bases at V and 5 bases at J; junction bases unmatched: 4. CDR1 MNHEY and CDR2 SMNVEV come from the germline V gene (reference sequence). CDR3 loop: CASTQTGGNEKLFF. DNA of the CDR3: TGTGCCAGCACCCAGACAGGGGGCAATGAAAAACTGTTTTTT.

The chain recombines TRBV19 with TRBJ2-7, with 10 bases fitting TRBD2. This CDR3 spans 15 amino acids. After removal of 3 bases from V and 7 bases from J, the junction contained 9 bases not matched to a gene. Germline V gives CDR1 LNHDA, CDR2 SQIVND (reference sequence). Written as DNA, the CDR3 is TGTGCCAGTAGTATCCTAGCGGGAGCGTCCGGGGAGCAGTACTTC. Translating gives CASSILAGASGEQYF.

The rearrangement links TRBV20-1 to TRBJ2-5; no definite D call. The J call may be incorrect, as the DNA end agrees better with TRBJ2-7. Per germline, CDR1 DFQATT and CDR2 SNEGSKA (reference sequence). The CDR3 has 11 amino acids. The CDR3 protein is CSVPVTYEQYF. The CDR3 DNA sequence: TGCAGTGTGCCCGTAACCTACGAGCAGTACTTC.

The rearrangement joins TRBV5-4 to TRBJ1-2; TRBD1 might be the D (6 bases). Trimming shortened V by 5 bases and J by 2 bases, and 13 bases separated the two germline ends. The CDR3 has 14 amino acids. Germline lookup yields CDR1 SGHNT and CDR2 YYREEE (reference sequence). CDR3 protein: CASSPPGANYGYTF. In DNA, the CDR3 is TGTGCCAGCAGTCCTCCAGGGGCGAACTATGGCTACACCTTC.

Concerning this clone: A read error may produce the germline difference seen at one junction end. The CDR3 here is CASSQGGQMKSTEASF. The CDR3 DNA is TGCGCCAGCAGCCAGGGGGGACAGATGAAGAGCACTGAAGCTTCCTTT. This chain uses TRBV5-1 with TRBJ1-1; 7 bases map to TRBD1. The CDR3 extends over 16 amino acids. Germline V gene data show CDR1 as SGHRS and CDR2 as YFSETQ.

J is TRBJ2-7 and V is TRBV6-5; D uncertain. CDR1 MNHEY and CDR2 SVGAGI come from the germline V gene. The V end was cut by 4 bases, the J end by 3 bases, with 13 bases between. CDR3 size: 14 residues. The DNA for the CDR3 is TGTGCCAGCAGTTCCTTGAGCCGTGTCTACGAGCAGTACTTC. Translated: CASSSLSRVYEQYF.

This clone showed up just once. The chain has TRBV6-1 and TRBJ2-7, with 10 bases that match TRBD2. The CDR3 spans 15 residues. Germline CDR1 reads MNHNS; CDR2 reads SASEGT. V dropped 3 bases and J dropped 5; count of bases not matched to a gene: 7. In nucleotides, the CDR3 is TGTGCCAGCAGTGAGCCTAGCGGGGGTTGGAACGAGCAGTACTTC. Translated: CASSEPSGGWNEQYF.

CDR3 loop: CASSRRDRGRSEGTEAFF. The CDR3 region has the DNA TGTGCCAGCAGCAGACGGGACAGGGGGCGGTCTGAGGGCACTGAAGCTTTCTTT. The chain is built from TRBV21-1 and TRBJ1-1; the table's D call of TRBD1 was not tested on the DNA. TRBV21-1 is deemed a pseudogene. The CDR3 totals 18 residues.

The J gene is TRBJ2-5, the V gene TRBV30, with 10 bases aligning to TRBD2. The CDR3 totals 15 residues. Germline CDR1 is GTSNPN and CDR2 is SVGIG (reference sequence). With V trimmed by 4 bases and J by 2 bases, 7 bases remained unmatched. CDR3 loop: CAWNLAGVRQETQYF. The CDR3 coding sequence is TGTGCCTGGAATCTAGCGGGGGTTCGGCAAGAGACCCAGTACTTC.

The chain has TRBV6-1 and TRBJ2-4, with 8 positions matching TRBD1. The CDR3 runs 13 residues. CDR1 is MNHNS, CDR2 SASEGT, per germline. Germline trimming cut 5 bases from V and 7 bases from J; bases unmatched to any gene: 4. The CDR3 spells CASSQTGVNIQYF. CDR3 DNA sequence: TGTGCCAGCAGTCAGACAGGGGTTAACATTCAGTACTTC.

The chain has TRBV19 and TRBJ1-2; D is perhaps TRBD1 (5 bases). Germline values: CDR1 LNHDA, CDR2 SQIVND (reference sequence). The CDR3 is made up of 13 amino acids. Trimming left V 5 bases short and J 4 bases short, with 11 bases between. CDR3 nucleotide sequence: TGTGCCAGTAGTGTGCAGGGAACCTATGGCTACACCTTC. This translates into CASSVQGTYGYTF.